These 20 T cell receptor beta chains were all obtained from the same sample, sequenced in a study of CXCR3-negative and CXCR3-positive naive CD8 T cells (dated by TCRdb to between 2017 and 2020). Points the paper makes about the study in general: Compared with CXCR3-negative naive cells, CXCR3-positive naive cells had TRB CDR3s with higher hydrophobicity (lower Kidera factor 4), lower energy, and higher strength and volume indices.

TCRdb lists the instrument as NextSeq 550. The Human TCR Profiling Kit (MiLaboratory) was used to make UMI-labeled 5' RACE TRB cDNA libraries. After reprocessing by TCRdb, each CDR3 protein sequence is one entry, and no DNA is given. In this sample's table one finds 75,000 to 100,000 distinct CDR3 sequences. The ten largest clones capture approximately 0.99% of the sample. For these TCRs, the target antigens are not known. The specimen sequenced was naive CXCR3+ CD8+ T cells from blood. The cell subset or site label on this specimen signifies: CD45RO-CCR7+CD27+CD95- naive CD8+ T cells expressing CXCR3 (TNR3+). These receptor sequences come from a human donor in good health. Some clones in this sample may be carry-over from other donors' samples.

The gene calls are TRBV7-3 and TRBJ2-1; absent DNA, TCRdb's TRBD1 call cannot be checked. This CDR3 is 15 amino acids long. In germline, CDR1 is SGHTA, CDR2 FQGTGA. This chain's CDR3 is CASSSSRGGYNEQFF. Based on the CDR3 plus reference TRBV7-3 and TRBJ2-1, the full variable domain is GAGVSQTPSNKVTEKGKYVELRCDPISGHTALYWYRQSLGQGPEFLIYFQGTGAADDSGLPNDRFFAVRPEGSVSTLKIQRTERGDSAVYLCASSSSRGGYNEQFFGPGTRLTVL.

J is TRBJ2-5 and V is TRBV10-3; TCRdb picks TRBD2, but there is no DNA to check that call. Germline lookup yields CDR1 ENHRY and CDR2 SYGVKD. This CDR3 comprises 14 residues. CDR3 in amino acids: CAISESGTPETQYF.

This chain joins TRBV5-1 and TRBJ2-3; TCRdb designates TRBD1, a call that cannot be tested without DNA. The CDR3 totals 14 residues. Germline V gene lookup returns CDR1 SGHRS and CDR2 YFSETQ. The CDR3: CASSPGGDTDTQYF. Together with reference TRBV5-1 and TRBJ2-3, the CDR3 gives the full variable domain: KAGVTQTPRYLIKTRGQQVTLSCSPISGHRSVSWYQQTPGQGLQFLFEYFSETQRNKGNFPGRFSGRQFSNSRSEMNVSTLELGDSALYLCASSPGGDTDTQYFGPGTRLTVL.

The V call is TRBV15, the J call TRBJ2-1. CDR3 size: 15 residues. Germline assignment: CDR1 LNHNV and CDR2 YYDKDF (reference sequence). The chain's CDR3 is CATSRDRGLYNEQFF.

The rearrangement links TRBV4-3 to TRBJ1-1; TCRdb designates TRBD1, a call that cannot be tested without DNA. Germline CDR1 is LGHNA and CDR2 is YSLEER. The CDR3 is made up of 16 amino acids. This CDR3 is CASSRSGTASNTEAFF.

The J gene is TRBJ2-7, the V gene TRBV25-1. The CDR3 is 14 residues long. Germline V gene data show CDR1 as MGHDK and CDR2 as SYGVNS. This CDR3 reads CASSEFTEVYEQYF.

The chain joins TRBV25-1 to TRBJ2-7. Per the germline V gene, CDR1 is MGHDK and CDR2 is SYGVNS. CDR3 size: 11 residues. The CDR3 loop is CASSGQRGQYF.

The chain is built from TRBV2 and TRBJ2-1. The CDR3 sequence is 13 residues long. Germline V CDR1 and CDR2: SNHLY, FYNNEI. The CDR3 here is CASRQKVHNEQFF.

The V gene is TRBV3-1, the J gene TRBJ2-3. Per germline, CDR1 LGHDT and CDR2 YNNKEL (reference sequence). The CDR3 has 17 residues. CDR3 amino acids: CASSQDILIVITDTQYF.

V gene TRBV28 combines with J gene TRBJ2-7; the D call of TRBD2 rests on TCRdb alone, since no DNA is present to check it. Looked up from germline, CDR1 is MDHEN and CDR2 is SYDVKM. This CDR3 is built from 14 residues. The CDR3 loop reads CASSLLGQTYEQYF.

The CDR3 loop is CATSRGGGPSYEQYF. The V and J genes are TRBV15 and TRBJ2-7; TCRdb selects TRBD1, and the lack of DNA leaves this call unchecked. CDR1 LNHNV and CDR2 YYDKDF come from the germline V gene (reference sequence). The CDR3 runs 15 residues. The full variable domain, rest sourced from reference TRBV15 and TRBJ2-7, is DAMVIQNPRYQVTQFGKPVTLSCSQTLNHNVMYWYQQKSSQAPKLLFHYYDKDFNNEADTPDNFQSRRPNTSFCFLDIRSPGLGDTAMYLCATSRGGGPSYEQYFGPGTRLTVT.

The rearrangement joins TRBV6-4 to TRBJ2-2; absent DNA, TCRdb's TRBD1 call cannot be checked. Germline CDR1 and CDR2: MRHNA and SNTAGT. The CDR3 has 13 amino acids. CDR3 sequence: CASSDGATGELFF.

The chain employs TRBV7-3 and TRBJ2-1; TCRdb returns TRBD2, unconfirmable since there is no DNA. Germline V gives CDR1 SGHTA, CDR2 FQGTGA. The CDR3 spans 15 residues. The CDR3 region is CASSFSGGGYNEQFF. Combining the CDR3 with reference TRBV7-3 and TRBJ2-1 gives the whole variable domain GAGVSQTPSNKVTEKGKYVELRCDPISGHTALYWYRQSLGQGPEFLIYFQGTGAADDSGLPNDRFFAVRPEGSVSTLKIQRTERGDSAVYLCASSFSGGGYNEQFFGPGTRLTVL.

The rearrangement uses TRBV28 and TRBJ2-1; without DNA, the TCRdb call of TRBD1 cannot be checked. Germline CDR1 and CDR2: MDHEN and SYDVKM. The CDR3 loop spans 16 amino acids. This CDR3 is CASSFLSTVSWNEQFF.

The gene calls are TRBV12-3 or TRBV12-4 and TRBJ1-4. The CDR3 spans 13 residues. The CDR3: CASSPSTNEKLFF.

The J gene is TRBJ2-7, the V gene TRBV12-3 or TRBV12-4; TCRdb's D gene call, TRBD1, goes unchecked for lack of DNA. The CDR3 spans 16 residues. CDR3 loop: CASSAYRFGSAYEQYF.

The chain combines TRBV6-4 with TRBJ1-1; without DNA, the TCRdb call of TRBD1 cannot be checked. Germline loops: CDR1 MRHNA, CDR2 SNTAGT. This CDR3 is 15 amino acids long. CDR3 sequence: CASSAGAGMNTEAFF.

The V call is TRBV5-4, the J call TRBJ2-7. Per germline, CDR1 SGHNT and CDR2 YYREEE (reference sequence). There are 16 residues in the CDR3. The CDR3 spells CASSLTSGLGTYEQYF. The variable domain in full, with the rest retrieved from reference TRBV5-4 and TRBJ2-7, is ETGVTQSPTHLIKTRGQQVTLRCSSQSGHNTVSWYQQALGQGPQFIFQYYREEENGRGNFPPRFSGLQFPNYSSELNVNALELDDSALYLCASSLTSGLGTYEQYFGPGTRLTVT.

The chain links TRBV3-1 to TRBJ2-6; the D gene TCRdb calls, TRBD1, cannot be checked with no DNA. Per the germline V gene, CDR1 is LGHDT and CDR2 is YNNKEL (reference sequence). The CDR3 runs to 17 residues. The CDR3 sequence is CASSQLDRNSGANVLTF.

The genes are TRBV20-1 and TRBJ2-7; TCRdb lists TRBD1, though no DNA is available to test this call. The length of the CDR3 is 17 residues. The V gene's germline CDR1 is DFQATT and CDR2 SNEGSKA (reference sequence). The CDR3 reads CSARGGEDGDRDYEQYF.